These T cell receptor beta chains were read from a single sample in a study of radiation and T cells in renal cell carcinoma. TCRdb keeps only in-frame clones here, not all; method: immunoSEQ multiplex PCR. Among some 14,000 clones, 64% were seen once, and the ten largest hold 27%. This sample comprised tumor tissue, obtained from a patient whose treatment included radiotherapy and nephrectomy. The receptor source for this set is a woman between 65 and 79 years old with renal cell carcinoma. Both conserved end residues are trimmed from each CDR3. The D gene is left open where the match is weak.

d_call j_call v_call cdr3_aa
- TRBJ2-6 TRBV7-2 ASSVGQLDTSGANVLT
TRBD1 TRBJ1-1 TRBV6-5 ASSYNRDRNTEAF
- TRBJ1-1 TRBV2 ASSADGRVLNTEAF
- TRBJ2-2 TRBV11-3 ASSLGRDTNTGELF
TRBD2 TRBJ2-7 TRBV6-6 ASNPSGSSYEQY
TRBD2 TRBJ2-5 TRBV6-4 ASSDLASGGRETQY
TRBD1 TRBJ2-7 TRBV5-1 ASSSRDSVAEQY
TRBD2 TRBJ2-1 TRBV27 ASSLGLDEYNEQF
- TRBJ1-5 TRBV19 ASSGGSHQPQH
TRBD2 TRBJ2-1 TRBV5-1 ASSPGTSGFNEQF